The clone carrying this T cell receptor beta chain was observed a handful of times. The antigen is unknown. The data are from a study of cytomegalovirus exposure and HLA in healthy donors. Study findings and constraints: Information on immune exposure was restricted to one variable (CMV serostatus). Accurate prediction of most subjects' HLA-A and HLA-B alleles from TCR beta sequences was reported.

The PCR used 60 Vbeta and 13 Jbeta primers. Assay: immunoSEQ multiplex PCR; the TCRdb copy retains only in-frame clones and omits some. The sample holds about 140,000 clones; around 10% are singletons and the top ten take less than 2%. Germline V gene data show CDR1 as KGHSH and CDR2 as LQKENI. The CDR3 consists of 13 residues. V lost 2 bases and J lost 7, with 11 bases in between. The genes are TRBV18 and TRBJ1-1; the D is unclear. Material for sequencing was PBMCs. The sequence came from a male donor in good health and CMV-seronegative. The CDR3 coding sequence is TGTGCCAGCTCACCAGACACCAAAATTGAAGCTTTCTTT. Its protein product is CASSPDTKIEAFF.